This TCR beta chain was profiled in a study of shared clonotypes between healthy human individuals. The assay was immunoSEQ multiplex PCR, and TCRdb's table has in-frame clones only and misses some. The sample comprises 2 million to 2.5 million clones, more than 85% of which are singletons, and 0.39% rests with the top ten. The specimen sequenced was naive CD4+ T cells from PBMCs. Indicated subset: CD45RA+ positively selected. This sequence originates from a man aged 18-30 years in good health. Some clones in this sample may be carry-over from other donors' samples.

This CDR3 reads CASSLSTGRNEQYF. DNA for the CDR3: TGTGCCAGCAGCCTCTCGACAGGGCGCAACGAGCAGTACTTC. The rearrangement links TRBV5-4 to TRBJ2-7; 7 bases are shared with TRBD1. CDR3 size: 14 residues. The ends lost 4 bases at V and 5 bases at J; junction bases unmatched: 9. CDR1 SGHNT and CDR2 YYREEE come from the germline V gene (reference sequence).